One sample yielded the 9 T cell receptor beta chains listed below, sequenced in a study of shared clonotypes between healthy human individuals. The assay was immunoSEQ multiplex PCR, and TCRdb's table has in-frame clones only and misses some. This sample has about 680,000 clones, with about 74% found just once. Sequencing was done on a sample of memory CD4+ T cells sorted from blood. Noted subset: CD45RA-negative fraction. Every receptor here comes from a woman aged 25 to 39 in good health.

This clone was observed a handful of times. The rearrangement links TRBV7-9 to TRBJ2-7; 7 bases line up with TRBD1. Trimming at V came to 5 bases and at J to 4 bases, leaving 5 bases not matched to a gene. There are 13 residues in the CDR3. CDR1 and CDR2 from the germline V gene are SEHNR and FQNEAQ (reference sequence). CDR3 nucleotides: TGTGCCAGCAGCACCTCGACAGGGTACGAGCAGTACTTC. Translated, it gives CASSTSTGYEQYF.

This clone showed up just a few times. This chain links TRBV5-1 with TRBJ2-2, with 13 bases aligning to TRBD2. Germline V CDR1 and CDR2: SGHRS, YFSETQ. The CDR3 covers 17 residues. V was pared by 3 bases and J by 3 bases, with 5 bases of the junction left unmatched. The CDR3 DNA follows: TGCGCCAGCAGCTCCGGGACTAGCGGGAAGGACACCGGGGAGCTGTTTTTT. Translation: CASSSGTSGKDTGELFF.

The V gene is TRBV5-4, the J gene TRBJ2-7; TRBD1 is a possible D gene (7 bases). Trimming left V 0 bases short and J 4 bases short, with 14 bases between. Germline assignment: CDR1 SGHNT and CDR2 YYREEE (reference sequence). The CDR3 sequence is 15 residues long. DNA of the CDR3: TGTGCCAGCAGCTTGGTGGCGGGACAGATTTACGAGCAGTACTTC. This codes for CASSLVAGQIYEQYF.

The chain joins TRBV5-7 to TRBJ1-5, with TRBD1 as a possible D gene (6 bases). TRBV5-7 belongs to the ORF category, with a function that is uncertain. CDR3 length: 14 residues. The V gene lost 3 bases and the J gene lost 4 bases, with 11 bases spanning the gap. The CDR3 protein is CASSSTQGNQPQHF. CDR3 nucleotide sequence: TGTGCCAGCAGCTCCACGCAGGGGAATCAGCCCCAGCATTTT.

On this clone: A much larger clone is a single base away; this may be a read error. The genes are TRBV5-8 and TRBJ2-7; D is undetermined. This CDR3 comprises 11 residues. V was pared by 2 bases and J by 0 bases, with 0 bases between. From germline, CDR1 is SGHTS and CDR2 YDEGEE. The CDR3 DNA reads as TGTGCCAGCAGCTTCTCCTACGAGCAGTACTTC. Amino acid sequence: CASSFSYEQYF.

This clone has just a few counts. The V gene is TRBV27, the J gene TRBJ1-5; TRBD1 aligns across 8 bases. The CDR3 spans 15 residues. CDR1 is MNHEY and CDR2 is SMNVEV in the germline V gene (reference sequence). V was clipped by 5 bases and J by 3 bases; unmatched bases: 6. The chain's CDR3 is CASSPRTGNNQPQHF. The DNA for the CDR3 is TGTGCCAGCAGTCCCCGGACAGGGAACAATCAGCCCCAGCATTTT.

Concerning this clone: This likely stems from a read error, as it lies one base from a far larger clone. This sample also contains other DNA sequences that code for the same CDR3. This chain links TRBV4-1 with TRBJ1-5, with TRBD1 identical over 7 bases. The CDR3 is 18 amino acids. Germline-derived CDR1 and CDR2 are MGHRA and YSYEKL. In DNA, the CDR3 is TGCGCCAGCAGCCAAGTCCGACTCGGGACAGAAACAAATCAGCCTCAGCATTTT. Amino acid sequence: CASSQVRLGTETNQPQHF.

The V and J genes are TRBV5-4 and TRBJ2-5, with 8 positions matching TRBD1. The CDR3 runs to 13 residues. J lost 6 bases, V lost 4 bases, and 5 bases had no gene match. CDR1 and CDR2 (germline): SGHNT, YYREEE (reference sequence). The CDR3 DNA sequence: TGTGCCAGCAGCCCCAGGGACAGGCAGACCCAGTACTTC. It encodes CASSPRDRQTQYF.

The chain recombines TRBV28 with TRBJ1-1; TRBD1 might be the D (5 bases). This CDR3 has 18 amino acids. The germline V gene encodes CDR1 MDHEN and CDR2 SYDVKM. Trimming removed 10 bases at V and 0 bases at J, with 27 bases between. CDR3 region: CAITPSSIGRGMNTEAFF. CDR3 DNA sequence: TGTGCCATCACGCCGAGCAGCATAGGGAGGGGAATGAACACTGAAGCTTTCTTT.